Below are 4 T cell receptor beta chains sequenced from a single sample in a study of OX40 agonist ivuxolimab in advanced cancers. Data came from immunoSEQ multiplex PCR; TCRdb stores just in-frame clones and leaves some out. The sample lists approximately 100,000 clones, around 90% occurring once. Here the sequenced sample was CD4+ or CD8+ T cells sorted from blood, taken in a trial of the OX40 agonist ivuxolimab. The receptors here all came from an adult with an advanced solid tumor such as melanoma, head and neck, liver or kidney cancer.

This clone showed up just a few times. The genes are TRBV10-3 and TRBJ2-3; 7 positions agree with TRBD2. With V trimmed by 0 bases and J by 5 bases, 14 bases remained unmatched. The CDR3 spans 18 residues. Germline V gene sequence: CDR1 ENHRY, CDR2 SYGVKD. The CDR3 nucleotides read TGTGCCATCAGTGAGTCCTGGGTCGGACTAGATCAGAGAGATACGCAGTATTTT. Its protein product is CAISESWVGLDQRDTQYF.

The genes are TRBV11-2 and TRBJ2-5; D is ambiguous. Germline values: CDR1 SGHAT, CDR2 FQNNGV. V was cut by 5 bases and J by 5 bases, with 9 bases left in between. The CDR3 length is 12 residues. The CDR3 is CASSRSRETQYF. In DNA form, the CDR3 reads TGTGCCAGCAGCCGGTCGAGGGAGACCCAGTACTTC.

V is TRBV7-2 and J is TRBJ2-7; D is unclear. Germline loops: CDR1 SGHTA, CDR2 FQGNSA. Trimming shortened V by 1 base and J by 0 bases, and 16 bases separated the two germline ends. There are 17 residues in the CDR3. CDR3 DNA: TGTGCCAGCAGCTTAGACGCCGGGTTAGGGATCTCCTACGAGCAGTACTTC. Translating gives CASSLDAGLGISYEQYF.

V is TRBV2 and J is TRBJ2-3; TRBD2 might be the D (7 bases). Germline loops: CDR1 SNHLY, CDR2 FYNNEI. Trimming took off 0 bases at V and 4 bases at J, with 11 bases between the two ends. The CDR3 contains 15 residues. CDR3 nucleotides: TGTGCCAGCAGTGAAGCCCGGGGGGCAGCAGATACGCAGTATTTT. Residues: CASSEARGAADTQYF.